This T cell receptor beta chain was retrieved from a study of CD8 T cells in Susac syndrome. Study-level results: The relatively small number of individuals in the TCR sequencing and HLA analysis was acknowledged by the study.

Trimming shortened V by 1 base and J by 8 bases, and 8 bases separated the two germline ends. CDR3 length: 12 residues. Germline V gene lookup returns CDR1 LGHDT and CDR2 YNNKEL (reference sequence). Turning to this clonotype: What it recognizes is unknown.

Reverse transcription of about 0.45 to 1 ug RNA was carried out with random hexamers. TCRdb re-called the immunoSEQ multiplex PCR reads through MiXCR, storing one row per CDR3 protein. The table has about 150,000 distinct CDR3 sequences, around 95% seen once. The source material was CD4+ T cells from PBMCs. The clonotype originates from a human donor with Susac syndrome. This sequence joins TRBV3-1 and TRBJ1-2; a possible D gene is TRBD1 (6 bases). CDR3 bases: TGTGCCAGCAGCCAAGCCGGGGGCGGCTACACCTTC. This gives the protein CASSQAGGGYTF.